Following are 27 T cell receptor beta chains from one sample sequenced in a study of CD8 T cells in Susac syndrome. About 0.45 to 1 ug RNA was reverse transcribed with random hexamers. Via MiXCR, TCRdb re-called the immunoSEQ multiplex PCR reads, giving one row per CDR3 protein. The sample shows roughly 70,000 distinct CDR3 sequences, just over 95% of them seen only once. The specimen was CD4+ T cells from PBMCs. The receptors were gathered from a human donor with multiple sclerosis.

J is TRBJ2-1 and V is TRBV4-1; 7 bases are a match to TRBD1. V lost 4 bases, J lost 6 bases, and 3 bases stayed unmatched. This CDR3 region has 13 residues. In germline, CDR1 is MGHRA, CDR2 YSYEKL. The CDR3 sequence is CASSLGTVNEQFF. The DNA for the CDR3 is TGCGCCAGCAGCCTTGGGACAGTCAATGAGCAGTTCTTC.

This clonotype has just one count. The chain recombines TRBV7-9 with TRBJ1-3; TRBD1 is a possible D gene (6 bases). Trimming took off 5 bases at V and 2 bases at J, with 16 bases between the two ends. The CDR3 covers 16 residues. Germline-derived CDR1 and CDR2 are SEHNR and FQNEAQ (reference sequence). The CDR3 sequence is CASSPTPRGPGNTIYF. CDR3 nucleotide sequence: TGTGCCAGCAGCCCCACCCCCCGGGGGCCTGGAAACACCATATATTTT.

This clonotype has a single count. The DNA of the CDR3 is TGTGCCAGCAGTCAAGACAGAGGGCTACAGGAGACCCAGTACTTC. Translating gives CASSQDRGLQETQYF. V is TRBV11-2 and J is TRBJ2-5; the D call may be TRBD1 or TRBD2 (5 bases each). The V gene lost 6 bases and the J gene lost 5 bases, with 19 bases spanning the gap. The CDR3 is made up of 15 amino acids. Germline V gives CDR1 SGHAT, CDR2 FQNNGV. Filled out from reference TRBV11-2 and TRBJ2-5, the complete variable domain reads EAGVAQSPRYKIIEKRQSVAFWCNPISGHATLYWYQQILGQGPKLLIQFQNNGVVDDSQLPKDRFSAERLKGVDSTLKIQPAKLEDSAVYLCASSQDRGLQETQYFGPGTRLLVL.

The chain recombines TRBV14 with TRBJ2-1; TRBD2 matches 15 bases. The CDR3 contains 16 residues. J was trimmed by 3 bases and V by 4 bases; bases with no gene match: 1. Germline values: CDR1 SGHDN, CDR2 FVKESK. The CDR3 DNA is TGTGCCAGCAGCCGGACTAGCGGGGGGGTCTACAATGAGCAGTTCTTC. Its translation: CASSRTSGGVYNEQFF.

The rearrangement links TRBV29-1 to TRBJ1-1, with D possibly TRBD1 on 5 matching bases. Germline V gene sequence: CDR1 SQVTM, CDR2 ANQGSEA. The CDR3 is 13 amino acids. V was cut by 4 bases and J by 1 base, with 10 bases left in between. The CDR3 sequence: CSVVRGGNTEAFF. The CDR3 nucleotides read TGCAGCGTTGTTCGGGGGGGGAACACTGAAGCTTTCTTT.

The chain uses TRBV2 and TRBJ2-1; TRBD2 matches 10 bases. CDR1 SNHLY and CDR2 FYNNEI come from the germline V gene. The CDR3 is 14 residues long. With 8 bases clipped from V and 2 bases from J, the junction kept 3 bases outside the gene matches. The CDR3 DNA reads as TGTGCCAGCCAGAGCGGGGGGGCCTACAATGAGCAGTTCTTC. Encoded protein: CASQSGGAYNEQFF.

The gene calls are TRBV11-2 and TRBJ2-3, with no clear D. Per the germline V gene, CDR1 is SGHAT and CDR2 is FQNNGV. V was pared by 5 bases and J by 5 bases, with 17 bases between. This CDR3 region has 15 residues. This CDR3 is CASSTSGPPGDTQYF. The DNA for the CDR3 is TGTGCCAGCAGCACATCCGGGCCCCCGGGAGATACGCAGTATTTT.

The chain couples TRBV9 to TRBJ1-2; a possible D gene is TRBD1 (6 bases). V was shortened by 3 bases and J by 12 bases, with 12 bases between the two germline ends. The CDR3 has 11 amino acids. The germline V gene encodes CDR1 SGDLS and CDR2 YYNGEE. This CDR3 reads CASSATGLHTF. CDR3 DNA sequence: TGTGCCAGCAGCGCCACAGGGCTCCACACCTTC.

In this sample, this clonotype turned up once. The chain has TRBV11-2 and TRBJ2-7; 9 bases agree with TRBD2. The V gene's germline CDR1 is SGHAT and CDR2 FQNNGV. The length of the CDR3 is 18 residues. V was pared by 5 bases and J by 1 base, with 15 bases of the junction left unmatched. The CDR3 coding sequence is TGTGCCAGCAGCACCGGGTGGGTTTCTAGCGGGGATTCCTACGAGCAGTACTTC. Amino acid sequence: CASSTGWVSSGDSYEQYF.

The table lists this clonotype with a count of one. The rearrangement links TRBV12-3 or TRBV12-4 to TRBJ2-7; D gene uncertain. The V end lost 5 bases, the J end lost 0 bases, and 11 bases lay between the germline ends. This CDR3 contains 14 residues. CDR3 coding DNA: TGTGCCAGCAGTGTAGGCCTTAGCTCCTACGAGCAGTACTTC. Its translation is CASSVGLSSYEQYF.

The CDR3 nucleotides are TGTGCCAGCAGCGGCAGGGGTGAGAATGAAAAACTGTTTTTT. Residues: CASSGRGENEKLFF. The chain is built from TRBV6-1 and TRBJ1-4; D is possibly TRBD1 (6 bases). Trimming took off 6 bases at V and 5 bases at J, with 13 bases between the two ends. The germline CDR1 and CDR2 sequences are MNHNS and SASEGT. The CDR3 runs to 14 residues.

J is TRBJ2-7 and V is TRBV20-1, with D uncertain. The CDR3 has 13 residues. V was shortened by 0 bases and J by 6 bases, with 12 bases between the two germline ends. Germline loops: CDR1 DFQATT, CDR2 SNEGSKA (reference sequence). The CDR3 region is CSAREAPEREQYF. The CDR3 coding sequence is TGCAGTGCTAGAGAGGCCCCGGAGCGCGAGCAGTACTTC.

The chain joins TRBV6-5 to TRBJ2-2; D perhaps matches TRBD1 (5 bases). V dropped 0 bases and J dropped 2 bases, with 16 bases sitting between them. CDR1 and CDR2 from the germline V gene are MNHEY and SVGAGI. The CDR3 loop spans 18 amino acids. Here the CDR3 reads CASSYSILGLGNTGELFF. In DNA form, the CDR3 reads TGTGCCAGCAGTTACTCGATCCTGGGGCTGGGCAACACCGGGGAGCTGTTTTTT.

The chain couples TRBV30 to TRBJ2-2, with D hard to call. Germline loops: CDR1 GTSNPN, CDR2 SVGIG (reference sequence). V lost 4 bases to trimming and J lost 0 bases, with 9 bases between them. This CDR3 spans 14 amino acids. The CDR3 DNA follows: TGTGCCTGGACGGCAGGCGCGAACACCGGGGAGCTGTTTTTT. This codes for CAWTAGANTGELFF.

The genes are TRBV30 and TRBJ1-5; no reliable D call. Trimming pared 2 bases from V and 0 bases from J, leaving 11 bases between. This CDR3 is built from 15 residues. Germline CDR1 GTSNPN, CDR2 SVGIG (reference sequence). DNA for the CDR3: TGTGCCTGGAGTCTCGGAGGCACTAGCAATCAGCCCCAGCATTTT. Translated, it gives CAWSLGGTSNQPQHF. Full variable domain (rest looked up from reference TRBV30 and TRBJ1-5): SQTIHQWPATLVQPVGSPLSLECTVEGTSNPNLYWYRQAAGRGLQLLFYSVGIGQISSEVPQNLSASRPQDRQFILSSKKLLLSDSGFYLCAWSLGGTSNQPQHFGDGTRLSIL.

This sequence joins TRBV5-6 and TRBJ2-6; no definite D call. The germline gives CDR1 SGHDT, CDR2 YYEEEE. Trimming left V 2 bases short and J 2 bases short, with 5 bases between. This CDR3 has 14 residues. This CDR3 reads CASSLVAGANVLTF. Here the CDR3 DNA reads TGTGCCAGCAGCTTAGTTGCTGGGGCCAACGTCCTGACTTTC.

The chain recombines TRBV5-4 with TRBJ2-3; 9 bases fit TRBD2. The CDR3 length is 17 residues. Germline values: CDR1 SGHNT, CDR2 YYREEE (reference sequence). After removal of 2 bases from V and 4 bases from J, the junction contained 11 bases not matched to a gene. CDR3 region: CASSFYKGGGASDTQYF. The CDR3 region has the DNA TGTGCCAGCAGCTTCTATAAAGGCGGGGGGGCCTCAGATACGCAGTATTTT. The whole variable domain, remainder taken from reference TRBV5-4 and TRBJ2-3, is ETGVTQSPTHLIKTRGQQVTLRCSSQSGHNTVSWYQQALGQGPQFIFQYYREEENGRGNFPPRFSGLQFPNYSSELNVNALELDDSALYLCASSFYKGGGASDTQYFGPGTRLTVL.

The chain is built from TRBV10-3 and TRBJ2-7; the D gene could be TRBD1 or TRBD2 (5 bases each). The V gene lost 10 bases and the J gene lost 0 bases, with 16 bases spanning the gap. The CDR3 totals 14 residues. In germline, CDR1 is ENHRY, CDR2 SYGVKD. CDR3 sequence (DNA): TGTGCCACCCTTGGGGACGCGTCCTCCTACGAGCAGTACTTC. Amino acid sequence: CATLGDASSYEQYF.

This chain connects TRBV28 to TRBJ1-2; tentatively, D is TRBD1 (5 bases). The CDR3 sequence is 12 residues long. V dropped 8 bases and J dropped 0 bases, with 7 bases sitting between them. CDR1 MDHEN and CDR2 SYDVKM come from the germline V gene. The CDR3 DNA sequence: TGTGCCAGCTTGACAGCTAACTATGGCTACACCTTC. Translating gives CASLTANYGYTF.

The chain recombines TRBV5-1 with TRBJ2-1; D may be TRBD1 (7 bases). There are 15 residues in the CDR3. Germline assignment: CDR1 SGHRS and CDR2 YFSETQ. Trimming removed 4 bases from V and 4 bases from J, with 15 bases in between. CDR3 protein: CASSGDSGQYNEQFF. CDR3 in DNA: TGCGCCAGCAGCGGGGACTCGGGACAGTACAATGAGCAGTTCTTC.

The genes are TRBV20-1 and TRBJ2-7, with D hard to call. The CDR3 is 14 residues long. The germline V gene has CDR1 DFQATT and CDR2 SNEGSKA (reference sequence). Trimming removed 6 bases from V and 0 bases from J, with 15 bases in between. The CDR3 bases are TGCAGTGCCCCCAGGACCCCGATCTCCTACGAGCAGTACTTC. Protein: CSAPRTPISYEQYF.

The chain is built from TRBV5-1 and TRBJ2-7, with D unresolved. Germline V CDR1 and CDR2: SGHRS, YFSETQ. The CDR3 contains 13 residues. V was pared by 0 bases and J by 2 bases, with 6 bases between. CDR3 loop: CASSLEGPYEQYF. The CDR3 nucleotides read TGCGCCAGCAGCTTGGAAGGCCCCTACGAGCAGTACTTC.

V gene TRBV20-1 combines with J gene TRBJ2-7, with 11 bases matching TRBD1. Germline V gene sequence: CDR1 DFQATT, CDR2 SNEGSKA (reference sequence). V lost 0 bases and J lost 3; bases outside the gene matches: 4. There are 15 residues in the CDR3. In DNA, the CDR3 is TGCAGTGCTAGAGATTGGACAGGGGGCAACTACGAGCAGTACTTC. This gives the protein CSARDWTGGNYEQYF.

The genes are TRBV29-1 and TRBJ1-2; D unclear. V lost 0 bases, J lost 7 bases, and 18 bases lay in between. The CDR3 sequence is 15 residues long. Germline assignment: CDR1 SQVTM and CDR2 ANQGSEA. The CDR3 sequence: CSVEDGVRGIGGYTF. The CDR3 DNA reads TGCAGCGTTGAAGATGGGGTGCGGGGTATAGGTGGCTACACCTTC.

The genes are TRBV29-1 and TRBJ1-5; possible D gene TRBD1, 6 bases. Trimming stripped 4 bases from V and 4 bases from J, with 11 bases between. CDR1 SQVTM and CDR2 ANQGSEA come from the germline V gene. The CDR3 covers 13 residues. The CDR3 sequence is CSVVGAANQPQHF. Here the CDR3 DNA reads TGCAGCGTTGTGGGGGCTGCAAATCAGCCCCAGCATTTT.

The genes are TRBV29-1 and TRBJ2-1; 8 bases are a match to TRBD1. Germline CDR1 reads SQVTM; CDR2 reads ANQGSEA. Trimming at V came to 7 bases and at J to 2 bases, leaving 13 bases not matched to a gene. This CDR3 has 16 amino acids. The CDR3 coding sequence is TGCAGCGCCCGAGGACAGGGCGAGTCCACCTACAATGAGCAGTTCTTC. Its translation: CSARGQGESTYNEQFF.

The rearrangement joins TRBV20-1 to TRBJ1-6; D gene uncertain. The CDR3 totals 13 residues. V was clipped by 5 bases and J by 7 bases, with 12 bases between them. CDR1 DFQATT and CDR2 SNEGSKA come from the germline V gene (reference sequence). The CDR3 DNA follows: TGCAGTGCTCCCCCCAGTGGGAATTCACCCCTCCACTTT. The encoded protein is CSAPPSGNSPLHF.